This TCR beta chain was sequenced in a study of early stage breast cancer tumors. Repertoires were generated with immunoSEQ multiplex PCR, while TCRdb's copy carries only in-frame clones and drops some. The data hold tens of thousands of clones, with just under 85% observed a single time. The CDR3 runs to 17 residues. The V end was cut by 8 bases, the J end by 7 bases, with 24 bases between. The germline V gene encodes CDR1 WSHSY and CDR2 SAAADI. This sequence joins TRBV10-2 and TRBJ1-6, with D perhaps matching TRBD1 (5 bases). Material: blood. The origin of this receptor is a person between 50 and 60 years old with breast cancer. CDR3 sequence (DNA): TGCGCCAGCCTCATTGATTCGACAATGGGGGGGAATTCACCCCTCCACTTT. This sequence encodes CASLIDSTMGGNSPLHF.